This is a list of T cell receptor beta chains from one sample in a study of cytomegalovirus exposure and HLA in healthy donors. Measured with immunoSEQ multiplex PCR; TCRdb has only the in-frame clones, and not every one. The data show about 160,000 clones, approximately 84% seen once. Sequencing input: PBMCs. Every receptor here comes from a woman in her forties or fifties in good health and CMV-seropositive. Both conserved end residues are part of each CDR3. The D gene is left open where the match is weak. Not all rows give a size; the values are once, few, many and, for expanded clones, a class.

length	V	J	D	size	DNA	CDR3
13	TRBV6-4	TRBJ1-5	NA	NA	TGTGCCAGCAGCCCAAACAACAATCAGCCCCAGCATTTT	CASSPNNNQPQHF
15	TRBV7-3	TRBJ2-1	TRBD2	NA	TGTGCCAGCAGCCCGCGACTAGCGCCGAACAATGAGCAGTTCTTC	CASSPRLAPNNEQFF
15	TRBV7-2	TRBJ1-2	NA	NA	TGTGCCAGCAGCGCCGGACAGTCCCTTAACTATGGCTACACCTTC	CASSAGQSLNYGYTF
11	TRBV20-1	TRBJ2-5	NA	few	TGCAGTGCTGCGCTCCCGGAGACCCAGTACTTC	CSAALPETQYF
11	TRBV28	TRBJ1-4	NA	NA	TGTGCCAGCAGCGCCCCGGGACAAGAGTTTTTT	CASSAPGQEFF
15	TRBV6-5	TRBJ1-5	NA	NA	TGTGCCAGCAGTCCCGACGGGGGGTTGGGGCAGCCCCAGCATTTT	CASSPDGGLGQPQHF
14	TRBV6-5	TRBJ1-1	TRBD1	NA	TGTGCCAGCAGTAAGAACAGGGGTTGGACTGAAGCTTTCTTT	CASSKNRGWTEAFF
15	TRBV7-2	TRBJ2-7	TRBD1	NA	TGTGCCAGCAGCTTAGCGGGACAGGGTATCTACGAGCAGTACTTC	CASSLAGQGIYEQYF
14	TRBV7-2	TRBJ2-7	TRBD2	NA	TGTGCCAGCAGCTCTCAGCGGGGGTCCTACGAGCAGTACTTC	CASSSQRGSYEQYF
15	TRBV28	TRBJ1-2	NA	NA	TGTGCCAGCAGTTTTGAATCTCCAGGCCTCTATGGCTACACCTTC	CASSFESPGLYGYTF
14	TRBV5-6	TRBJ1-1	NA	few	TGTGCCAGCAGCTTGGCGGTATCAGGGGTTCGGGCTTTCTTT	CASSLAVSGVRAFF
12	TRBV6-1	TRBJ1-1	NA	NA	TGTGCCAGCAGTGAAGCGGGGGGGATAGCTTTCTTT	CASSEAGGIAFF
16	TRBV29-1	TRBJ2-1	NA	NA	TGCAGCGTCAAAGAAGCAGGTTTGGTCCCCTACAATGAGCAGTTCTTC	CSVKEAGLVPYNEQFF
19	TRBV13	TRBJ2-5	TRBD2	NA	TGTGCCAGCAGCGGCGGACTAGCGGGGGGGAGGTTGGGTCAAGAGACCCAGTACTTC	CASSGGLAGGRLGQETQYF
15	TRBV28	TRBJ1-4	TRBD1	NA	TGTGCCAGCAGTTTCCTCGGGACAGGGAATGAAAAACTGTTTTTT	CASSFLGTGNEKLFF
14	TRBV25-1	TRBJ2-1	TRBD2	NA	TGTGCCAGCAGTCAAATGGGACTAGCTATTGAGCAGTTCTTC	CASSQMGLAIEQFF
14	TRBV23-1	TRBJ1-1	NA	NA	TGCGCCAGCAGTCAATCTTCAGGGGATACTGAAGCTTTCTTT	CASSQSSGDTEAFF
14	TRBV5-1	TRBJ2-3	NA	once	TGCGCCAGTCGAACTTGGAGCAGCACAGATACGCAGTATTTT	CASRTWSSTDTQYF
17	TRBV4-2	TRBJ2-3	TRBD2	NA	TGTGCCAGCAGCCGCACGACTAGCGGGGGGGCCCCAGATACGCAGTATTTT	CASSRTTSGGAPDTQYF
14	TRBV28	TRBJ2-3	TRBD1	NA	TGTGCCAGCCGCAACACAGGGGGCACAAATACGCAGTATTTT	CASRNTGGTNTQYF
11	TRBV2	TRBJ1-1	NA	few	TGTGCCAGGCGCGTTGACACTGAAGCTTTCTTT	CARRVDTEAFF
13	TRBV7-6	TRBJ2-3	TRBD1	once	TGTGCCAGCAGCTTAAACAGGGGAGATACGCAGTATTTT	CASSLNRGDTQYF
18	TRBV6-4	TRBJ1-1	NA	NA	TGTGCCAGCAGTGACTCGAGCAGGGGCATAGAAATGAACACTGAAGCTTTCTTT	CASSDSSRGIEMNTEAFF
14	TRBV6-5	TRBJ2-7	NA	NA	TGTGCCAGCAGATCGATAGACAGGAGCTACGAGCAGTACTTC	CASRSIDRSYEQYF
14	TRBV7-6	TRBJ2-5	NA	NA	TGTGCCAGCAGCGTTGGACAGATCCAAGAGACCCAGTACTTC	CASSVGQIQETQYF
13	TRBV10-2	TRBJ1-6	TRBD1	NA	TGCGCCAGCAGGGAGACAGGGGTTTCACCCCTCCACTTT	CASRETGVSPLHF
17	TRBV28	TRBJ2-7	TRBD2	once	TGTGCCAGCAGTTTCCCTCCTCGGACTAGCGGTACCTACGAGCAGTACTTC	CASSFPPRTSGTYEQYF
13	TRBV10-3	TRBJ2-1	TRBD1	NA	TGTGCCATCCAAGGGGACAGAAACAATGAGCAGTTCTTC	CAIQGDRNNEQFF
19	TRBV23-1	TRBJ2-1	TRBD1	NA	TGCGCCAGCAGTCAATCGACCTGGCTTCCGGGACAGGGGTACAATGAGCAGTTCTTC	CASSQSTWLPGQGYNEQFF
14	TRBV7-2	TRBJ1-5	NA	NA	TGTGCCAGCAGCTTAGCAGCAAATTTACAGCCCCAGCATTTT	CASSLAANLQPQHF
14	TRBV6-5	TRBJ1-2	NA	few	TGTGCCAGCAGTCGTTCAGGGGTTAACTATGGCTACACCTTC	CASSRSGVNYGYTF
14	TRBV10-1	TRBJ2-1	NA	NA	TGCGCCAGCAGTCAGAGGGATCCCTACAATGAGCAGTTCTTC	CASSQRDPYNEQFF
15	TRBV6-1	TRBJ2-7	NA	few	TGTGCCAGCAGTACAGACAGAAACTCGGCCTACGAGCAGTACTTC	CASSTDRNSAYEQYF
11	TRBV5-6	TRBJ1-3	NA	NA	NA	CASSFGQGSDF
16	TRBV25-1	TRBJ2-1	TRBD2	NA	TGTGCCAGCAGTGATTTTAGCGGGAGGGGCTCCAATGAGCAGTTCTTC	CASSDFSGRGSNEQFF
15	TRBV19	TRBJ1-5	TRBD1	NA	TGTGCCAGTACCTCAATCGACAGGGAGAGTCAGCCCCAGCATTTT	CASTSIDRESQPQHF
16	TRBV4-2	TRBJ2-7	TRBD2	NA	TGTGCCAGCAGCCAAGTTGGGGGGGATAGCTCCTACGAGCAGTACTTC	CASSQVGGDSSYEQYF